This is a list of T cell receptor beta chains from one sample in a study of T cells after yellow fever vaccination. TCRdb re-called the 5' RACE reads through MiXCR, storing one row per CDR3 protein. The sample yields about 320,000 distinct CDR3 sequences, around 4.5% seen once. Here the sequenced sample was PBMCs, taken 15 days after the yellow fever booster vaccination. These receptor sequences come from a man younger than 30 who received the YFV17D yellow fever vaccine. Each CDR3 is given with its conserved first and last residue. D genes are given only for firm matches. Size is omitted from some rows. Given values are once, few, many or a class for expanded clones.

j_gene	abundance	d_gene	v_gene	CDR3nt	CDR3aa
TRBJ2-7	many	TRBD2	TRBV5-1	TGCGCCAGCAGCTTGGAGGCGCCTAGCGGGACCTACGAGCAGTACTTC	CASSLEAPSGTYEQYF
TRBJ2-1	many	-	TRBV7-9	TGTGCCAGCAGCTTTTGGCACAATAAGGGGAAGGATGAGCAGTTCTTC	CASSFWHNKGKDEQFF
TRBJ1-1	-	-	TRBV7-2	TGTGCCAGCAGACCAAATCAGAACACTGAAGCTTTCTTT	CASRPNQNTEAFF
TRBJ1-1	few	-	TRBV3-1	TGTGCCAGCAGCCAAGACCCGGGGGGAGGTGGCACTGAAGCTTTCTTT	CASSQDPGGGGTEAFF
TRBJ2-2	-	-	TRBV20-1	TGCAGTGCCCCGGGACAAAAGGTCGGGGAGCTGTTTTTT	CSAPGQKVGELFF
TRBJ2-7	-	-	TRBV20-1	TGCAGTGCTAGAGGGGCGCTACGAGTGGAGCAGTACTTC	CSARGALRVEQYF
TRBJ2-1	few	TRBD2	TRBV7-9	TGTGCCAGCAGCTCCCTGGCACTAGCGGGGGGACACTACAATGAGCAGTTCTTC	CASSSLALAGGHYNEQFF
TRBJ2-2	many	-	TRBV5-1	TGCGCCAGCAGCTTGAGCCTAGTTATCACCGGGGAGCTGTTTTTT	CASSLSLVITGELFF
TRBJ1-1	many	-	TRBV5-1	TGCGCCAGCAGCTTGGGAGGTAGCACTGAAGCTTTCTTT	CASSLGGSTEAFF
TRBJ1-2	-	-	TRBV6-2/TRBV6-3	TGTGCCAGCAGTTACCTCAGGGTCTATGGCTACACCTTC	CASSYLRVYGYTF
TRBJ2-7	many	TRBD1	TRBV20-1	TGCAGTGCTAGAGATCTAGGACAGGGTAACGAGCAGTACTTC	CSARDLGQGNEQYF
TRBJ2-2	few	TRBD2	TRBV24-1	TGTGCCACGCAGCGGGGGGGAACCGGGGAGCTGTTTTTT	CATQRGGTGELFF